This TCR beta chain was recorded in a study of glioma-infiltrating T cells. Whole-study findings and limits: Tissue and blood shared very few CDR3 sequences. Tissue-blood divergence was below expectation in non-neoplastic patients, above in gliomas.

The iRepertoire nested amplicon-rescue multiplex PCR amplified TCR alpha and beta CDR3s from RNA. For one-step reverse transcription and amplification, about 90-400 ng of tissue mRNA or PBMC total RNA was used. TCRdb re-called the multiplex PCR reads with MiXCR, one entry per CDR3 protein. In the table there are 2,500 to 3,000 distinct CDR3 sequences, approximately 35% of which are singletons. By sample share, this clonotype is large (0.1 to 1%). Its antigen remains unknown. V was shortened by 5 bases and J by 5 bases, with 21 bases between the two germline ends. The CDR3 is 16 residues long. Germline CDR1 is MNHNS and CDR2 is SASEGT.

The chain uses TRBV6-1 and TRBJ2-5; D unresolved. Specimen: glioma tissue, nonneoplastic brain tissue, or PBMCs (not recorded which). The sequence came from a human donor with low-grade glioma or glioblastoma, undergoing nonglioma brain surgery, or in good health (not recorded which). The CDR3 here is CASSPFLGPGLETQYF. The CDR3 DNA reads as TGTGCCAGCAGTCCCTTTCTCGGTCCCGGCTTGGAGACCCAGTACTTC.